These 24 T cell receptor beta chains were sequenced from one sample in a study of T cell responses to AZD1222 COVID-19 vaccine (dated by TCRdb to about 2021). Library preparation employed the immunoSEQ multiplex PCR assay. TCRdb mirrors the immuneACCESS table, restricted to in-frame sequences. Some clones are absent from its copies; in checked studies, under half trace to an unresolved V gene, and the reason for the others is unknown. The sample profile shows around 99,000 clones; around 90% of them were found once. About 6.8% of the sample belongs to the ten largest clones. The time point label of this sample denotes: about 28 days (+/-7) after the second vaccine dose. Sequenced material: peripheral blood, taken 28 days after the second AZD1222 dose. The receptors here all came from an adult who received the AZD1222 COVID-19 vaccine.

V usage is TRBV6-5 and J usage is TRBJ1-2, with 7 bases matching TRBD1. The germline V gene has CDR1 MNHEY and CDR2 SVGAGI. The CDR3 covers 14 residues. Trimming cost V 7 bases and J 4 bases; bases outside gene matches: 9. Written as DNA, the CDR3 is TGTGCCAGCACTCCCGGGGACAGCTTCTATGGCTACACCTTC. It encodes CASTPGDSFYGYTF.

CDR3 sequence: CASSSREDQETQYF. The CDR3 DNA reads as TGTGCCAGCAGCTCCCGGGAAGACCAAGAGACCCAGTACTTC. This chain connects TRBV7-9 to TRBJ2-5; a possible D gene is TRBD2 (5 bases). The V end was cut by 4 bases, the J end by 0 bases, with 9 bases between. CDR1 SEHNR and CDR2 FQNEAQ come from the germline V gene (reference sequence). The CDR3 consists of 14 residues. Drawing the rest from reference TRBV7-9 and TRBJ2-5, the complete variable domain is DTGVSQNPRHKITKRGQNVTFRCDPISEHNRLYWYRQTLGQGPEFLTYFQNEAQLEKSRLLSDRFSAERPKGSFSTLEIQRTEQGDSAMYLCASSSREDQETQYFGPGTRLLVL.

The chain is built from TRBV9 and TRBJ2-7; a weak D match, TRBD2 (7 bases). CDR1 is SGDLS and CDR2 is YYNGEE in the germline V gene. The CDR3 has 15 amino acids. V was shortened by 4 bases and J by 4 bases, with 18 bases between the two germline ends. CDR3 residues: CASSKGGDPIYEQYF. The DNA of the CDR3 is TGTGCCAGCAGCAAAGGGGGGGACCCCATTTACGAGCAGTACTTC.

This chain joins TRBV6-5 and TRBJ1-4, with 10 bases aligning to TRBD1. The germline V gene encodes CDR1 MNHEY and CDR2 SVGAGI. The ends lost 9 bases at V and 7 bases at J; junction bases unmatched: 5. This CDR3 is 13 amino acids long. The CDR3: CASRQGASEKLFF. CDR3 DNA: TGTGCCAGTCGACAGGGGGCTAGTGAAAAACTGTTTTTT.

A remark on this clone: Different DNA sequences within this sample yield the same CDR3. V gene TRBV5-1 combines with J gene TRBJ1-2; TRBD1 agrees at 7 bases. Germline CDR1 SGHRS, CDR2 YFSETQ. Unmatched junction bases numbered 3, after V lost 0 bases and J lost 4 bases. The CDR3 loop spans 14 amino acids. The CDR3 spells CASSLEPGGYGYTF. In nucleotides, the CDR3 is TGCGCCAGCAGCTTGGAGCCAGGGGGCTATGGCTACACCTTC.

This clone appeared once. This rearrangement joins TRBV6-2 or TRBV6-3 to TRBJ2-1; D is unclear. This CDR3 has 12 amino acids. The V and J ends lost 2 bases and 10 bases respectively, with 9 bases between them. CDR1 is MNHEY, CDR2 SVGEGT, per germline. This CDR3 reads CASSYDWREQFF. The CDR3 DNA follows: TGTGCCAGCAGTTACGATTGGCGCGAGCAGTTCTTC.

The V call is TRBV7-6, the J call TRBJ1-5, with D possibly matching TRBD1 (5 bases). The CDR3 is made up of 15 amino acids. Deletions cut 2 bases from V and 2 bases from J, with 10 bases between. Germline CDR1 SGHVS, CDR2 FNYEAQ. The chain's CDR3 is CASSLSGAGNQPQHF. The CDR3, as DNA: TGTGCCAGCAGCTTATCTGGGGCGGGCAATCAGCCCCAGCATTTT.

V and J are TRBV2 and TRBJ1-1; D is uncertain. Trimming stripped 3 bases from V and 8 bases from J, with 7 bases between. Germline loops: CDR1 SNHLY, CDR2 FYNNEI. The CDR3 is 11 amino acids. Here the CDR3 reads CASSDSGEAFF. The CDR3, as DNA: TGTGCCAGCAGTGACTCCGGGGAAGCTTTCTTT.

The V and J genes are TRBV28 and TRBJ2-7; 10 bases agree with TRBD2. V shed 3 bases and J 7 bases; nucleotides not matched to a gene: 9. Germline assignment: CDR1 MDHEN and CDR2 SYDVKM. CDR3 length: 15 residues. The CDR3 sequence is CASSFSGGARGEQYF. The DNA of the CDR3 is TGTGCCAGCAGTTTCAGCGGGGGGGCCAGAGGTGAGCAGTACTTC.

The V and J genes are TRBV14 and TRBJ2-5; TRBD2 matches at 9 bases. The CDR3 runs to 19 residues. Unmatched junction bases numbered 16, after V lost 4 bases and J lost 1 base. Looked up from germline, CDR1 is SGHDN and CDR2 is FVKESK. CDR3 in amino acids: CASSPMRGSSGVTQETQYF. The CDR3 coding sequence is TGTGCCAGCAGCCCAATGAGGGGGTCTAGCGGGGTTACCCAAGAGACCCAGTACTTC.

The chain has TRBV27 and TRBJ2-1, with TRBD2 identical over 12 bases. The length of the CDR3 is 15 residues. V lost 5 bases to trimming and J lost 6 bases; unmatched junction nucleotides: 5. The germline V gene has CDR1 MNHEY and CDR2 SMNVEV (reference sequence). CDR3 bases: TGTGCCAGCAGTCTCGGACTAGCGGGAACCAATGAGCAGTTCTTC. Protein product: CASSLGLAGTNEQFF.

The CDR3 sequence: CASSLNRGDGYTF. The CDR3, as DNA: TGTGCCAGCAGCTTGAACAGGGGAGATGGCTACACCTTC. The chain uses TRBV5-6 and TRBJ1-2, with 7 nucleotides matching TRBD1. Germline assignment: CDR1 SGHDT and CDR2 YYEEEE. The CDR3 is 13 amino acids. V lost 1 base, J lost 6 bases, and 3 bases stayed unmatched.

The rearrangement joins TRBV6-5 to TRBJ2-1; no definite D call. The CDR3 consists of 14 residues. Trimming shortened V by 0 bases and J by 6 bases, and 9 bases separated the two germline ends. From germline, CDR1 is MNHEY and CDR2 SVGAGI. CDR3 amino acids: CASSYSNTLNEQFF. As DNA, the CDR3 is TGTGCCAGCAGTTACTCGAACACCCTCAATGAGCAGTTCTTC.

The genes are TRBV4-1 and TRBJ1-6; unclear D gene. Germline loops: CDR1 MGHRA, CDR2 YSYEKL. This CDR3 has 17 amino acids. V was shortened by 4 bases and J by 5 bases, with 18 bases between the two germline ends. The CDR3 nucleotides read TGCGCCAGCAGCCGGTATAATTATAACCTCCATAATTCACCCCTCCACTTT. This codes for CASSRYNYNLHNSPLHF.

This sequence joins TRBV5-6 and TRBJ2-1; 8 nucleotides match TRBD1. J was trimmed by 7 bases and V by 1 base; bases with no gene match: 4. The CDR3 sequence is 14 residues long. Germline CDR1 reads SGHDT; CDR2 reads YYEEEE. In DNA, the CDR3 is TGTGCCAGCAGCTTGTTGAGACAGGGGAATGAGCAGTTCTTC. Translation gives CASSLLRQGNEQFF.

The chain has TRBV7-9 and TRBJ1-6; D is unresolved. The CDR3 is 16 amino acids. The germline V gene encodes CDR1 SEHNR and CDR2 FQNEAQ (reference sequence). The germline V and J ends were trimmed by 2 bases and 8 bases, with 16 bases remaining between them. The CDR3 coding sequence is TGTGCCAGCAGCTTAACTACGTTCGGGAAGGATTCACCCCTCCACTTT. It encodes CASSLTTFGKDSPLHF.

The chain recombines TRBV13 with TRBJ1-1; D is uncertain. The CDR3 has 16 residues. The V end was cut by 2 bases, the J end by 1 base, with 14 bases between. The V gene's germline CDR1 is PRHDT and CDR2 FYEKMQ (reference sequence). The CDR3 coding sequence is TGTGCCAGCAGCTTAAACTCCTTGGCAGGGAACACTGAAGCTTTCTTT. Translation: CASSLNSLAGNTEAFF.

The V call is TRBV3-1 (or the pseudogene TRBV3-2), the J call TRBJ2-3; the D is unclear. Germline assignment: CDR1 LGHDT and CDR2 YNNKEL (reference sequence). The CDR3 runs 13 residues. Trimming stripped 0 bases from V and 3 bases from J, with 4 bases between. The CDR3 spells CASSQDVTDTQYF. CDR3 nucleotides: TGTGCCAGCAGCCAAGATGTGACAGATACGCAGTATTTT.

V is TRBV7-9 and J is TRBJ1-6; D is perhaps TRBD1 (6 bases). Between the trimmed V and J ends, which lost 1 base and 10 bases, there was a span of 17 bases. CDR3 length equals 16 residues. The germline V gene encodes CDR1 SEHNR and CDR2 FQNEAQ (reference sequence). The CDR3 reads CASSLVGGQGLSPLHF. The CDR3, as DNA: TGTGCCAGCAGCTTAGTAGGCGGGCAGGGGCTATCACCCCTCCACTTT.

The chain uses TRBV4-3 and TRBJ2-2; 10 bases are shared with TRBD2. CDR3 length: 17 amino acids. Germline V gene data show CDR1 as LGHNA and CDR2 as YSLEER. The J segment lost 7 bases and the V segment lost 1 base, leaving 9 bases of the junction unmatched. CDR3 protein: CASSQAPSSGRDGELFF. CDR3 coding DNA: TGCGCCAGCAGCCAAGCTCCGTCTAGCGGGAGAGACGGGGAGCTGTTTTTT.

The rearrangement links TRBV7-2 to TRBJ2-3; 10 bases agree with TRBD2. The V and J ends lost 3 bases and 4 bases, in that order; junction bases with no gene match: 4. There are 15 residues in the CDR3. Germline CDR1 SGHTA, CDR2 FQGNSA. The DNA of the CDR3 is TGTGCCAGCAGCTTTAGCGGGAGGATCTCAGATACGCAGTATTTT. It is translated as CASSFSGRISDTQYF.

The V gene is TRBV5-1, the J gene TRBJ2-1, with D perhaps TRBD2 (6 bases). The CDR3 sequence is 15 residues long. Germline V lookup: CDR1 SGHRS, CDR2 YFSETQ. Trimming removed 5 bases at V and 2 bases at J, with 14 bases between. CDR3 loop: CASRDPGGTYNEQFF. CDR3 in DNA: TGCGCCAGCAGGGATCCCGGGGGTACCTACAATGAGCAGTTCTTC.

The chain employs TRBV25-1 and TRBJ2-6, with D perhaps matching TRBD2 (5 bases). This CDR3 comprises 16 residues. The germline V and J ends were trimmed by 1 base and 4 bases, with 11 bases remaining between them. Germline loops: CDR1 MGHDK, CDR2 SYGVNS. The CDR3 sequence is CASSESGLRGANVLTF. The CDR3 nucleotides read TGTGCCAGCAGTGAATCCGGACTCCGCGGGGCCAACGTCCTGACTTTC.

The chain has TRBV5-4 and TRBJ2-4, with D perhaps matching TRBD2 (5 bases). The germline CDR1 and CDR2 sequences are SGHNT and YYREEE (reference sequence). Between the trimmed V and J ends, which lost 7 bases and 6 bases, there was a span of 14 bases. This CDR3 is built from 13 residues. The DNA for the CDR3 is TGTGCCAGCGCACCTCCGGGGAGAAACATTCAGTACTTC. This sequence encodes CASAPPGRNIQYF. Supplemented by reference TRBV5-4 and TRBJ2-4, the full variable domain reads ETGVTQSPTHLIKTRGQQVTLRCSSQSGHNTVSWYQQALGQGPQFIFQYYREEENGRGNFPPRFSGLQFPNYSSELNVNALELDDSALYLCASAPPGRNIQYFGAGTRLSVL.